Below are 31 T cell receptor beta chains sequenced from a single sample in a study of identical twins. TCRdb re-derived calls from the 5' RACE reads in MiXCR, one entry per CDR3 protein. This table holds about 210,000 distinct CDR3 sequences, around a tenth found once. The sample was memory (CD45RO+) T cells sorted from blood. The source is a young woman in good health.

The chain employs TRBV20-1 and TRBJ2-1, with D hard to call. V was pared by 1 base and J by 5 bases, with 6 bases between. This CDR3 has 12 amino acids. Germline CDR1 reads DFQATT; CDR2 reads SNEGSKA (reference sequence). The CDR3 region is CSARGLNNEQFF. For the CDR3, the DNA is TGCAGTGCTAGAGGACTGAACAATGAGCAGTTCTTC.

The V and J genes are TRBV20-1 and TRBJ2-2; TRBD2 matches at 10 bases. The germline CDR1 and CDR2 sequences are DFQATT and SNEGSKA (reference sequence). The CDR3 length is 17 residues. V lost 5 bases, J lost 5 bases, and 14 bases stayed unmatched. The CDR3 is CSAAGKRERGGTGELFF. DNA for the CDR3: TGCAGTGCTGCCGGAAAGCGGGAGCGGGGGGGGACCGGGGAGCTGTTTTTT.

The chain joins TRBV6-5 to TRBJ2-7; D unresolved. V was cut by 0 bases and J by 2 bases, with 20 bases left in between. Germline CDR1 reads MNHEY; CDR2 reads SVGAGI. There are 18 residues in the CDR3. The CDR3 region has the DNA TGTGCCAGCAGTTACTCGGGCACCCCGGCAGGTACTGCCTACGAGCAGTACTTC. Its protein is CASSYSGTPAGTAYEQYF.

This clonotype was detected a few times. This rearrangement joins TRBV3-1 to TRBJ1-1; no clear D. Trimming removed 1 base at V and 5 bases at J, with 11 bases between. This CDR3 comprises 14 residues. The germline CDR1 and CDR2 sequences are LGHDT and YNNKEL (reference sequence). The CDR3 loop reads CASSQGNKGTEAFF. CDR3 nucleotides: TGTGCCAGCAGCCAAGGCAACAAGGGTACTGAAGCTTTCTTT.

In this sample, this clonotype turned up a few times. The rearrangement joins TRBV10-3 to TRBJ1-2, with D maybe TRBD1 (6 bases). Germline CDR1 reads ENHRY; CDR2 reads SYGVKD. The length of the CDR3 is 12 residues. Trimming took off 8 bases at V and 6 bases at J, with 13 bases between the two ends. The CDR3 DNA follows: TGTGCCATCGAGGGGGGTGGTAATGGCTACACCTTC. Translation: CAIEGGGNGYTF.

The V gene is TRBV5-8, the J gene TRBJ2-5; TRBD1 agrees at 7 bases. The CDR3 has 13 residues. Looked up from germline, CDR1 is SGHTS and CDR2 is YDEGEE. The trim removed 4 bases at V and 5 bases at J, leaving 5 bases unmatched. CDR3: CASSRNRGETQYF. DNA for the CDR3: TGTGCCAGCAGCCGGAACAGGGGTGAGACCCAGTACTTC.

The V and J genes are TRBV12-3 or TRBV12-4 and TRBJ1-1; D gene unclear. The ends were cut back, 6 bases at V and 2 bases at J, with 10 bases in the middle. The CDR3 spans 13 residues. CDR3 sequence reads: CASSHLGNTEAFF. In nucleotides, the CDR3 is TGTGCCAGCAGCCATCTTGGTAACACTGAAGCTTTCTTT.

This clonotype was found many times. The CDR3 DNA sequence: TGTGCCAGCAGCTTGGCTATAACGCAAGAGACCCAGTACTTC. Translating gives CASSLAITQETQYF. V gene TRBV5-5 combines with J gene TRBJ2-5, with D unclear. From germline, CDR1 is SGHKS and CDR2 YYEKEE (reference sequence). The CDR3 runs to 14 residues. With 0 bases removed from V and 2 bases from J, the gap between germline ends came to 8 bases.

The chain uses TRBV15 and TRBJ1-5, with 11 bases fitting TRBD1. Germline trimming cut 3 bases from V and 2 bases from J; bases unmatched to any gene: 3. The CDR3 sequence is 16 residues long. Germline V lookup: CDR1 LNHNV, CDR2 YYDKDF (reference sequence). CDR3 in amino acids: CATSRGTGGGNQPQHF. CDR3 sequence (DNA): TGTGCCACCAGCAGGGGGACAGGGGGTGGCAATCAGCCCCAGCATTTT.

This clonotype was observed a few times. The chain is built from TRBV12-3 or TRBV12-4 and TRBJ2-1; D possibly matches TRBD1 or TRBD2 (5 bases each). The CDR3 is 15 amino acids. The ends were cut back, 1 base at V and 4 bases at J, with 11 bases in the middle. CDR3 loop: CASSLGDPTYNEQFF. The CDR3 DNA sequence: TGTGCCAGCAGTTTAGGGGACCCAACATACAATGAGCAGTTCTTC.

CDR3 nucleotide sequence: TGTGCCAGCAGTCGATACCTAGGAGATGGCACAGATACGCAGTATTTT. Protein sequence: CASSRYLGDGTDTQYF. This chain joins TRBV27 and TRBJ2-3, with D unresolved. Trimming cost V 5 bases and J 1 base, with 16 bases left between them. The CDR3 runs to 16 residues. Germline assignment: CDR1 MNHEY and CDR2 SMNVEV (reference sequence).

This clonotype was seen many times. The gene calls are TRBV12-3 or TRBV12-4 and TRBJ2-3; weak D call: TRBD2 (6 bases). The V end lost 3 bases, the J end lost 4 bases, and 11 bases lay between the germline ends. The CDR3 extends over 14 amino acids. The CDR3 protein is CASSLGLIPDTQYF. The CDR3 DNA is TGTGCCAGCAGTTTGGGACTCATCCCAGATACGCAGTATTTT.

The V call is TRBV7-2, the J call TRBJ1-2; 9 nucleotides align to TRBD1. The CDR3 extends over 14 amino acids. Germline V gives CDR1 SGHTA, CDR2 FQGNSA. The V gene end was trimmed by 2 bases and the J gene end by 4 bases; junction bases not matched to a gene: 2. The CDR3 sequence: CASSLLTGGYGYTF. CDR3 coding DNA: TGTGCCAGCAGCTTACTGACAGGGGGCTATGGCTACACCTTC.

There are a few counts of this clonotype. The CDR3 loop is CASSPGSSGAYEQYF. The CDR3 DNA is TGTGCCAGCAGCCCCGGGTCTAGCGGGGCCTACGAGCAGTACTTC. This chain connects TRBV9 to TRBJ2-7, with 9 nucleotides matching TRBD2. The CDR3 length is 15 residues. From germline, CDR1 is SGDLS and CDR2 YYNGEE. V dropped 4 bases and J dropped 2; count of bases not matched to a gene: 7. The variable domain in full, completed from reference TRBV9 and TRBJ2-7, reads DSGVTQTPKHLITATGQRVTLRCSPRSGDLSVYWYQQSLDQGLQFLIQYYNGEERAKGNILERFSAQQFPDLHSELNLSSLELGDSALYFCASSPGSSGAYEQYFGPGTRLTVT.

The sample holds many counts of this clonotype. The chain recombines TRBV4-2 with TRBJ2-5; 9 nucleotides line up with TRBD2. Trimming cost V 4 bases and J 2 bases; bases outside gene matches: 14. The CDR3 extends over 18 amino acids. Germline lookup yields CDR1 LGHNA and CDR2 YNFKEQ. The CDR3 protein is CASSPRLLAGSSQETQYF. CDR3 coding DNA: TGTGCCAGCAGCCCAAGGTTACTAGCGGGTTCATCACAAGAGACCCAGTACTTC.

The CDR3, as DNA: TGCGCCAGCAGGGGATTAGCTAACTATGGCTACACCTTC. Protein: CASRGLANYGYTF. The chain employs TRBV5-1 and TRBJ1-2; no definite D call. V was cut by 5 bases and J by 0 bases, with 8 bases left in between. The CDR3 contains 13 residues. CDR1 and CDR2 (germline): SGHRS, YFSETQ. Based on the CDR3 plus reference TRBV5-1 and TRBJ1-2, the full variable domain is KAGVTQTPRYLIKTRGQQVTLSCSPISGHRSVSWYQQTPGQGLQFLFEYFSETQRNKGNFPGRFSGRQFSNSRSEMNVSTLELGDSALYLCASRGLANYGYTFGSGTRLTVV.

A word on this clonotype: Compared with germline, one end of the junction differs, possibly owing to a read error. The chain uses TRBV7-3 and TRBJ2-1; 11 nucleotides align to TRBD2. The CDR3 is made up of 17 amino acids. Germline CDR1 is SGHTA and CDR2 is FQGTGA. CDR3 region: CASSLASGGTSYNVQFF. The CDR3 DNA is TGTGCCAGCAGCTTAGCTAGCGGGGGGACCTCCTACAATGTGCAGTTCTTC.

Many counts were recorded for this clonotype. This chain joins TRBV5-1 and TRBJ2-2, with D maybe TRBD2 (6 bases). CDR1 is SGHRS and CDR2 is YFSETQ in the germline V gene. Between the trimmed V and J ends, which lost 0 bases and 0 bases, there was a span of 12 bases. The CDR3 totals 17 residues. The CDR3 loop reads CASSLDPPGANTGELFF. DNA for the CDR3: TGCGCCAGCAGCTTGGACCCACCGGGGGCGAACACCGGGGAGCTGTTTTTT.

V and J are TRBV4-3 and TRBJ2-3; D is unclear. The V and J ends lost 4 bases and 4 bases respectively, with 9 bases between them. This CDR3 is built from 13 residues. Germline loops: CDR1 LGHNA, CDR2 YSLEER. In DNA, the CDR3 is TGCGCCAGCAGCCCAAGGTCAGCAGATACGCAGTATTTT. Its protein is CASSPRSADTQYF.

The rearrangement joins TRBV25-1 to TRBJ2-3; D may match TRBD1 or TRBD2 (5 bases each). Trimming took 5 bases from V and 6 from J, leaving 15 bases between them. Germline V CDR1 and CDR2: MGHDK, SYGVNS. The CDR3 runs to 14 residues. The DNA for the CDR3 is TGTGCCAGCAGTCTCCCCCAGGGCGGGGATACGCAGTATTTT. It codes for CASSLPQGGDTQYF.

The V call is TRBV6-4, the J call TRBJ2-3; TRBD2 agrees at 9 bases. V shed 3 bases, J shed 4 bases, and the junction held 2 bases outside the gene matches. CDR3 length equals 14 residues. Germline CDR1 is MRHNA and CDR2 is SNTAGT. The CDR3 bases are TGTGCCAGCAGTGATTTAGCGGGAGCAGATACGCAGTATTTT. Translating it yields CASSDLAGADTQYF.

This clonotype appeared a few times. The V call is TRBV3-1, the J call TRBJ1-1; D ambiguous. V lost 5 bases and J 1 base, leaving 11 bases between the germline ends. Germline CDR1 reads LGHDT; CDR2 reads YNNKEL (reference sequence). There are 14 residues in the CDR3. CDR3 coding DNA: TGTGCCAGCAGCGAACGCAGTACGAACACTGAAGCTTTCTTT. Protein: CASSERSTNTEAFF.

This chain uses TRBV7-9 with TRBJ2-7; D uncertain. Germline V gene data show CDR1 as SEHNR and CDR2 as FQNEAQ (reference sequence). The V gene lost 1 base and the J gene lost 3 bases, with 10 bases spanning the gap. The CDR3 is 14 amino acids. CDR3 DNA: TGTGCCAGCAGCTTAGTTGGGTCCGTCTACGAGCAGTACTTC. The encoded protein is CASSLVGSVYEQYF.

The rearrangement uses TRBV20-1 and TRBJ2-1; 8 nucleotides align to TRBD1. With 3 bases clipped from V and 7 bases from J, the junction kept 11 bases outside the gene matches. The CDR3 sequence is 15 residues long. Germline V CDR1 and CDR2: DFQATT, SNEGSKA (reference sequence). CDR3 sequence: CSARHDRGRSNEQFF. As DNA, the CDR3 is TGCAGTGCTAGGCACGACAGGGGAAGAAGTAATGAGCAGTTCTTC.

In this sample, this clonotype turned up many times. The CDR3 region has the DNA TGTGCCAGCAGCCCCCGAAGGGCGGCTATAGCACCGACCCTTTACAATGAGCAGTTCTTC. Encoded protein: CASSPRRAAIAPTLYNEQFF. V and J are TRBV11-1 and TRBJ2-1, with D hard to call. CDR1 SGHAT and CDR2 FQDESV come from the germline V gene (reference sequence). V lost 5 bases and J lost 4, with 30 bases in between. The CDR3 totals 20 residues.

This clonotype was counted many times. In DNA form, the CDR3 reads TGTGCCATCAGCCGGACAGGGGGCGTAGGGGATCAGCCCCAGCATTTT. This sequence encodes CAISRTGGVGDQPQHF. The chain recombines TRBV10-3 with TRBJ1-5; TRBD1 matches at 11 bases. The CDR3 length is 16 residues. Trimming took 6 bases from V and 5 from J; bases not matched to a gene: 9. Per the germline V gene, CDR1 is ENHRY and CDR2 is SYGVKD.

V and J are TRBV6-2 or TRBV6-3 and TRBJ2-5, with 8 bases lining up with TRBD2. Losses at the gene ends were 6 bases for V and 4 bases for J; bases not matched to a gene: 16. The CDR3 is 17 amino acids. The V gene's germline CDR1 is MNHEY and CDR2 SVGEGT. CDR3 coding DNA: TGTGCCAGCAGCTTTTACGGCGCGGGAGGCGAGCCAGAGACCCAGTACTTC. Translating gives CASSFYGAGGEPETQYF.

This clonotype showed up many times. The chain carries TRBV12-3 or TRBV12-4 and TRBJ1-2; D is possibly TRBD1 (5 bases). This CDR3 comprises 13 residues. Trimming pared 3 bases from V and 8 bases from J, leaving 13 bases between. CDR3: CASSFGRVMGYTF. The DNA for the CDR3 is TGTGCCAGCAGTTTCGGCAGGGTAATGGGCTACACCTTC.

This clonotype has more than one count but fewer than ten. The chain links TRBV6-1 to TRBJ2-7, with D possibly being TRBD2 (5 bases). The CDR3 has 12 amino acids. V was pared by 3 bases and J by 6 bases, with 9 bases between. CDR1 and CDR2 from the germline V gene are MNHNS and SASEGT. The CDR3: CASSDRGIEQYF. CDR3 in DNA: TGTGCCAGCAGTGATCGAGGGATCGAGCAGTACTTC.

This clonotype was counted at least ten times. The chain couples TRBV5-1 to TRBJ2-2, with 8 bases fitting TRBD1. CDR3 length equals 15 residues. J gave up 0 bases and V 6 bases, and 4 bases lay outside the gene matches. CDR1 is SGHRS, CDR2 YFSETQ, per germline. CDR3 in DNA: TGCGCCAGCACCGGACAGGGCTCGAACACCGGGGAGCTGTTTTTT. It specifies CASTGQGSNTGELFF.

This clonotype was picked up a small number of times. The gene calls are TRBV12-3 or TRBV12-4 and TRBJ1-5; D remains unclear. CDR3 length equals 14 residues. V dropped 3 bases and J dropped 4 bases, with 10 bases sitting between them. The CDR3 DNA follows: TGTGCCAGCAGTTTTGGGCAGGAAAATCAGCCCCAGCATTTT. It yields the protein CASSFGQENQPQHF.